The 4 T cell receptor beta chains reported below all come from one sample, sequenced in a study of patients and donors after allogeneic stem cell transplantation. TCRdb re-analysed the RT-PCR reads in MiXCR, keeping a single row per CDR3 protein. The repertoire holds approximately 99,000 distinct CDR3 sequences, with around 36% as singletons. Sequenced input: blood, either unsorted or a sorted T cell fraction (not recorded which). All receptors derive from a human donor who was either an allogeneic HSCT recipient or a stem cell or donor lymphocyte infusion donor (not recorded which). It is not recorded whose cells these are; they may come from a transplant donor.

V and J are TRBV5-1 and TRBJ2-5, with TRBD1 matching 10 bases. The length of the CDR3 is 16 residues. The V and J ends lost 4 bases and 2 bases, in that order; junction bases with no gene match: 8. Germline V lookup: CDR1 SGHRS, CDR2 YFSETQ. CDR3 DNA sequence: TGCGCCAGCAGCGTGGCCGGGACAGGGGTACAAGAGACCCAGTACTTC. The encoded protein is CASSVAGTGVQETQYF.

This clonotype has more than one count but fewer than ten. The V and J genes are TRBV24-1 and TRBJ2-1, with D hard to call. The CDR3 covers 14 residues. Germline lookup yields CDR1 KGHDR and CDR2 SFDVKD. V dropped 4 bases and J dropped 7 bases, with 13 bases sitting between them. The CDR3 DNA follows: TGTGCCACCAGTGACCCCACAAGCTCGAATGAGCAGTTCTTC. It codes for CATSDPTSSNEQFF.

In its sample, this clonotype was seen a few times. CDR3 in amino acids: CASSHRASNQPQHF. The CDR3 DNA is TGTGCCAGCAGTCACAGGGCTAGCAATCAGCCCCAGCATTTT. The rearrangement joins TRBV6-5 to TRBJ1-5, with D maybe TRBD1 (6 bases). Germline V CDR1 and CDR2: MNHEY, SVGAGI. This CDR3 region has 14 residues. V gave up 5 bases and J gave up 0 bases, with 8 bases separating them.

V usage is TRBV3-1 and J usage is TRBJ1-6, with TRBD1 as a possible D gene (5 bases). The V end was cut by 1 base, the J end by 4 bases, with 8 bases between. There are 15 residues in the CDR3. Looked up from germline, CDR1 is LGHDT and CDR2 is YNNKEL (reference sequence). The chain's CDR3 is CASSQGQIYNSPLHF. The CDR3 coding sequence is TGTGCCAGCAGCCAAGGACAGATTTATAATTCACCCCTCCACTTT.